This T cell receptor (beta chain) was recovered during a study of cytomegalovirus exposure and HLA in healthy donors. PCR primers comprised 60 Vbeta and 13 Jbeta primers. Profiled with immunoSEQ multiplex PCR; TCRdb holds only in-frame clones, not every one. The sample lists fewer than 120,000 clones, about 73% seen once, with around 1.3% in the top ten. Germline-derived CDR1 and CDR2 are SQVTM and ANQGSEA. V shed 6 bases, J shed 2 bases, and the junction held 7 bases outside the gene matches. The CDR3 contains 14 residues. The origin of this receptor is a woman in her 30s in good health and CMV-seronegative. J is TRBJ2-3 and V is TRBV29-1; 8 bases match TRBD1. The sequencing sample was made of PBMCs. The CDR3 spells CSVQTGGDTDTQYF. Written as DNA, the CDR3 is TGCAGCGTCCAAACAGGGGGAGACACAGATACGCAGTATTTT.